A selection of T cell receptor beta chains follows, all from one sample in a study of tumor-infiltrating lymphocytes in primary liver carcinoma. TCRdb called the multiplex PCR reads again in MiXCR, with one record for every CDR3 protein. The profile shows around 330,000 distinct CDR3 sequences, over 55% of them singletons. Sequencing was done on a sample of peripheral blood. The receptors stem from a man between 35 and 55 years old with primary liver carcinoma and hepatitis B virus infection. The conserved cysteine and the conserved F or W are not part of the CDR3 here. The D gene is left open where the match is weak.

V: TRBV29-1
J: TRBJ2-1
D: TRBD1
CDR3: SASQGVLNNEQF

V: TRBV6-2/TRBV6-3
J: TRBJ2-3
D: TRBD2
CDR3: TSCYGLAGITDTQY

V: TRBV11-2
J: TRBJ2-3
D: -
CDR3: ASNFGGSTTDTQY

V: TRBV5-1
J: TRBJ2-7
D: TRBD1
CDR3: ASSFQQGNEQY

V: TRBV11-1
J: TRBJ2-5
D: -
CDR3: ASSPYSTGETQY

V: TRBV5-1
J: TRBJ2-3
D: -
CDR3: ASSLDTIVDTQY

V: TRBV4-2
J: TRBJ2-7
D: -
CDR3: ASSQDGGQSSSYEQY

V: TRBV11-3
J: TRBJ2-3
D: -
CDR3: SSSYDPGDTQY

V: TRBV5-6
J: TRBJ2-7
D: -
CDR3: ASSLDVPGGQY

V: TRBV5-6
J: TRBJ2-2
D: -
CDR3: ASSSPPGRPRTGELF

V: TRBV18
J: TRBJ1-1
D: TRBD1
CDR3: ASSPLTGEGTETF

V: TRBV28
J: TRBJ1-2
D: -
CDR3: ASSLWGDYGYT

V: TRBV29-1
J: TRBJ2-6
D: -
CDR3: SVAAVSGASLLT

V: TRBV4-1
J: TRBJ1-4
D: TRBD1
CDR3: ANSQGTGGTEKLF

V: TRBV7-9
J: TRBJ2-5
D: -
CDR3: ASSPGGLPQY

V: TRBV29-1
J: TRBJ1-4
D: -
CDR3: SNTLREKLF

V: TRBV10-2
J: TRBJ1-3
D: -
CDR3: ASSGSSGNTIY

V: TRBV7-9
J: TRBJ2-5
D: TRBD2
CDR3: ASSPPGGKETQY

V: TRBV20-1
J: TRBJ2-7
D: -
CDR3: SASPLASANYEQY

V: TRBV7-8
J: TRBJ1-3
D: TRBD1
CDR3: AVRQGASGNTIH